This T cell receptor beta chain was captured by sequencing in a study of blood T cell repertoires in COVID-19. The overall study: Spain, Italy and the United States supplied samples that represented acute and convalescent COVID-19. T cells, B-cell-depleted T cells, or PBMCs supplied cDNA or gDNA.

Original handling: Nucleated cell number was recorded as an estimate derived from reference gene primer amplification. Assay: immunoSEQ multiplex PCR; the TCRdb copy retains only in-frame clones and omits some. V and J calls and clone size are given by that table; D and trimming were obtained from the DNA. The data contain roughly 80,000 clones, over 70% of them singletons. Germline V lookup: CDR1 MNHEY, CDR2 SMNVEV (reference sequence). CDR3 length: 14 residues. Trimming took off 3 bases at V and 2 bases at J, with 10 bases between the two ends. V and J are TRBV27 and TRBJ1-1; D is possibly TRBD1 (6 bases). The source of this sequence is a woman aged 60-75 years with acute or convalescent COVID-19. The sample taken for sequencing was peripheral blood. This CDR3 is CASSLTGTNTEAFF. The CDR3 DNA reads as TGTGCCAGCAGTTTGACAGGCACCAACACTGAAGCTTTCTTT.